A selection of T cell receptor beta chains follows, all from one sample in a study of blood T cell repertoires in COVID-19. Assay used: immunoSEQ multiplex PCR; TCRdb lists only in-frame clones, some missing. Of fewer than 300,000 clones listed, around 89% are singletons. Sequencing input: peripheral blood. These receptors came from a man aged 55 to 69 who had recovered from COVID-19. Each CDR3 is given with its conserved first and last residue. The order of the fields is CDR3 DNA, CDR3 protein, J gene, D gene, V gene, clone size. D genes are given only for firm matches. Rows give clone size only sometimes, using once, few, many, or a class for an expanded clone.

TGTGCCAGCACCGCGACAGGGGCCATCGAGCAGTACTTC CASTATGAIEQYF TRBJ2-7 TRBD1 TRBV7-9 .
TGCGCCAGCGAGGAAGAGGGGAACACTGAAGCTTTCTTT CASEEEGNTEAFF TRBJ1-1 . TRBV10-2 .
TGCAGCGTTGCGACAGGGGGCGAAAAACTGTTTTTT CSVATGGEKLFF TRBJ1-4 TRBD1 TRBV29-1 .
TGCGCCAGCAGCTTATTACAGGGGAACCTTGAAGCTTTCTTT CASSLLQGNLEAFF TRBJ1-1 TRBD1 TRBV5-1 .
TGCGCCAGCAGCGTCGGTTACGAGCAGTACTTC CASSVGYEQYF TRBJ2-7 . TRBV5-1 .
TGTGCCAGCAGCTTAAGTTCGGGGTCCCATGGCTACACCTTC CASSLSSGSHGYTF TRBJ1-2 . TRBV7-9 .
TGTGCCAGCAGCCAAGCTCACCGGGGGGGCACAGATACGCAGTATTTT CASSQAHRGGTDTQYF TRBJ2-3 TRBD2 TRBV4-2 few
TGTGCCAGCAGTTACAATACAGAGAACTATGGCTACACCTTC CASSYNTENYGYTF TRBJ1-2 . TRBV6-2/TRBV6-3 .
TGCGCCAGCTCAGGGGGCTCCGAACAGGGGGATTTCACCGGGGAGCTGTTTTTT CASSGGSEQGDFTGELFF TRBJ2-2 TRBD1 TRBV10-1 .
TGTGCCAGCAGTGAAGTTAGCCTAAGCACAGATACGCAGTATTTT CASSEVSLSTDTQYF TRBJ2-3 . TRBV27 .
TGTGCCAGCAGCTTAGCGGCCCTGGTCAATCAGCCCCAGCATTTT CASSLAALVNQPQHF TRBJ1-5 . TRBV7-8 .
TGTGCCAGCAGTGAGGCCGCCTCCTACGAGCAGTACTTC CASSEAASYEQYF TRBJ2-7 . TRBV6-1 .
TGTGCCAGCAGCAAAGCGCCCTCTAGCGGGGGCACAGATACGCAGTATTTT CASSKAPSSGGTDTQYF TRBJ2-3 . TRBV21-1 .
TGTGCCAGCAGCGTAGCCGGGACAGGTTCTAACTATGGCTACACCTTC CASSVAGTGSNYGYTF TRBJ1-2 TRBD1 TRBV9 .
TGCGCCAGCAGCTTACAGTATCGGGGACAGCCCCAGCATTTT CASSLQYRGQPQHF TRBJ1-5 . TRBV5-1 .
TGTGCCAGCAGTTACTCTAACCGGGGGGTCACTGAAGCTTTCTTT CASSYSNRGVTEAFF TRBJ1-1 . TRBV6-5 .
TGTGCCAGCAGTATTACAGTAGCCAAAAACATTCAGTACTTC CASSITVAKNIQYF TRBJ2-4 . TRBV3-1/TRBV3-2 .
TGTGCCAGCAGTGATCCATCCACGGGGGTTTACGGCTACACCTTC CASSDPSTGVYGYTF TRBJ1-2 . TRBV2 .